One and the same sample provided the 4 T cell receptor delta chains below, sequenced in a study of gamma-delta chains in newborns, infants, children. TCRdb reapplied CATT to the reads. This sample carries roughly 4,400 delta-chain clones, roughly 40% of them seen once, and the ten largest clones take less than 15%. The sequenced sample consisted of blood. These receptor sequences come from a child who received the measles vaccine.

The V call is TRDV1, the J call TRDJ2; 13 positions agree with TRDD3. The junction had 21 bases not matched to a gene; V was cut back by 1 base and J by 1 base. The CDR3 length is 24 residues. CDR1 TSWWSYY and CDR2 QGS come from the germline V gene. The chain's CDR3 is CALGERTSPRTGGYALFLTAQLFF. The CDR3, as DNA: TGTGCTCTTGGGGAACGGACCTCTCCTAGGACTGGGGGATACGCCCTCTTTTTGACAGCACAACTCTTCTTT.

This clone has only a few counts. The chain links TRDV3 to TRDJ1, with 10 bases fitting TRDD3. CDR1 TVYSNPD and CDR2 GDNSRS come from the germline V gene (reference sequence). The V gene end was trimmed by 4 bases and the J gene end by 0 bases; junction bases not matched to a gene: 20. The CDR3 spans 19 residues. The CDR3 region is CASGLPSVGDTEYTDKLIF. The CDR3 DNA reads as TGTGCCTCAGGCCTTCCTAGTGTGGGGGATACCGAGTACACCGATAAACTCATCTTT.

A word on this clone: Given a much more abundant clone one base away, this may be a read error. The gene calls are TRDV1 and TRDJ1; 10 bases line up with TRDD3. Germline V gene lookup returns CDR1 TSWWSYY and CDR2 QGS. The CDR3 contains 25 residues. Germline trimming cut 1 base from V and 0 bases from J; bases unmatched to any gene: 29. The DNA of the CDR3 is TGTGCTCTTGGGGAACGTGGGTTCCTCCCCCTAGACTGGGGGATGCAAGGGGACCACACCGATAAACTCATCTTT. Its protein product is CALGERGFLPLDWGMQGDHTDKLIF.

This clone was found a few times. Possible read error: a much larger clone is one base away. The rearrangement joins TRDV2 to TRDJ3; 8 nucleotides agree with TRDD3. Germline V CDR1 and CDR2: GEAIGNYY, EKD. CDR3 length: 16 residues. The CDR3 DNA reads TGTGCCCGTGACACCGGGGGATACTGGGACACCCGACAGATGTTTTTC. This codes for CARDTGGYWDTRQMFF.